Below are 26 T cell receptor beta chains sequenced from a single sample in a study of T cell responses to AZD1222 COVID-19 vaccine. This table comes from immunoSEQ multiplex PCR, and its TCRdb copy is limited to in-frame clones, with some not included. Here the sample spans roughly 80,000 clones, 85% to 95% being singletons. Sequences were derived from peripheral blood, sampled on day 0 of MenACWY control vaccination. These TCRs come from an adult in good health.

This sequence joins TRBV11-2 and TRBJ1-2; tentatively, D is TRBD1 (6 bases). Germline values: CDR1 SGHAT, CDR2 FQNNGV. The V end lost 2 bases, the J end lost 6 bases, and 7 bases lay between the germline ends. The CDR3 is 12 amino acids. CDR3 region: CASSLSGDGYTF. The CDR3 DNA is TGTGCCAGCAGCTTATCAGGGGATGGCTACACCTTC.

The rearrangement uses TRBV6-5 and TRBJ2-7, with D tentatively TRBD2 (6 bases). Germline V gene sequence: CDR1 MNHEY, CDR2 SVGAGI. Trimming stripped 0 bases from V and 6 bases from J, with 15 bases between. This CDR3 region has 15 residues. CDR3 loop: CASSYSARDPFEQYF. The CDR3 DNA follows: TGTGCCAGCAGTTACTCGGCGCGGGACCCCTTCGAGCAGTACTTC.

The chain joins TRBV28 to TRBJ1-2, with D perhaps matching TRBD1 (5 bases). The germline V gene encodes CDR1 MDHEN and CDR2 SYDVKM. The CDR3 is 12 residues long. Trimming removed 5 bases from V and 6 bases from J, with 10 bases in between. This chain's CDR3 is CASSTGGNGYTF. The CDR3 DNA is TGTGCCAGCAGTACGGGGGGAAATGGCTACACCTTC.

The V call is TRBV28, the J call TRBJ1-1, with D uncertain. This CDR3 region has 12 residues. Germline CDR1 reads MDHEN; CDR2 reads SYDVKM. With 3 bases removed from V and 4 bases from J, the gap between germline ends came to 6 bases. CDR3 protein: CASSFGGTEAFF. The CDR3 DNA follows: TGTGCCAGCAGTTTTGGCGGCACTGAAGCTTTCTTT.

This chain links TRBV6-5 with TRBJ1-5; D possibly corresponds to TRBD1 (6 bases). V gave up 7 bases and J gave up 4 bases, with 17 bases separating them. Per germline, CDR1 MNHEY and CDR2 SVGAGI. This CDR3 region has 15 residues. The CDR3 loop is CASIPGATYNQPQHF. The CDR3 region has the DNA TGTGCCAGCATTCCGGGGGCCACTTATAATCAGCCCCAGCATTTT.

The rearrangement joins TRBV7-2 to TRBJ1-3, with D uncertain. In germline, CDR1 is SGHTA, CDR2 FQGNSA. The CDR3 covers 14 residues. The germline V and J ends were trimmed by 6 bases and 0 bases, with 9 bases remaining between them. CDR3 loop: CASRTGISGNTIYF. In nucleotides, the CDR3 is TGTGCCAGCAGGACGGGGATCTCTGGAAACACCATATATTTT.

The chain couples TRBV11-2 to TRBJ1-3; 7 bases are a match to TRBD1. Germline CDR1 is SGHAT and CDR2 is FQNNGV. Trimming cost V 2 bases and J 4 bases; bases outside gene matches: 2. This CDR3 is built from 14 residues. The CDR3 region has the DNA TGTGCCAGCAGCTTAAGGGGGCTCGGAAACACCATATATTTT. Its protein is CASSLRGLGNTIYF.

This clone appeared a single time. The chain is built from TRBV7-9 and TRBJ1-4; no clear D gene. The CDR3 totals 15 residues. The germline gives CDR1 SEHNR, CDR2 FQNEAQ (reference sequence). V lost 5 bases and J lost 2, with 12 bases in between. Here the CDR3 reads CASSLGPVTNEKLFF. The CDR3 DNA follows: TGTGCCAGCAGCCTGGGCCCGGTGACTAATGAAAAACTGTTTTTT.

The chain has TRBV3-1 (or the pseudogene TRBV3-2) and TRBJ2-7, with a weak D call TRBD2 (6 bases). This CDR3 comprises 15 residues. The V gene's germline CDR1 is LGHDT and CDR2 YNNKEL (reference sequence). Trimming took off 4 bases at V and 0 bases at J, with 13 bases between the two ends. In nucleotides, the CDR3 is TGTGCCAGCAGCCCGTGGCGGGGCAGCTCCTACGAGCAGTACTTC. Its translation: CASSPWRGSSYEQYF.

The chain employs TRBV7-9 and TRBJ1-5, with 7 bases that match TRBD1. The CDR3 runs to 14 residues. Germline values: CDR1 SEHNR, CDR2 FQNEAQ (reference sequence). The ends lost 1 base at V and 7 bases at J; junction bases unmatched: 4. This chain's CDR3 is CASSLGQGGQPQHF. CDR3 nucleotides: TGTGCCAGCAGCTTAGGACAGGGCGGACAGCCCCAGCATTTT.

The chain joins TRBV7-8 to TRBJ1-5; D remains ambiguous. CDR3 length: 17 residues. Germline CDR1 is SGHVS and CDR2 is FQNEAQ. Trimming took 6 bases from V and 4 from J, leaving 22 bases between them. The CDR3 here is CASRAAWASGANQPQHF. The CDR3 DNA sequence: TGTGCCAGCAGGGCTGCCTGGGCCTCCGGCGCAAATCAGCCCCAGCATTTT.

J is TRBJ1-2 and V is TRBV10-2; a weak D match, TRBD1 (5 bases). Trimming stripped 7 bases from V and 3 bases from J, with 18 bases between. Germline V gives CDR1 WSHSY, CDR2 SAAADI. The CDR3 runs to 15 residues. The chain's CDR3 is CASKALGEGYYGYTF. The CDR3 nucleotides read TGCGCCAGCAAGGCATTAGGGGAGGGATACTATGGCTACACCTTC.

The J gene is TRBJ1-3, the V gene TRBV7-2, with 8 positions matching TRBD1. Germline V gene lookup returns CDR1 SGHTA and CDR2 FQGNSA. The CDR3 length is 15 residues. V lost 3 bases and J lost 4; bases outside the gene matches: 5. CDR3 DNA sequence: TGTGCCAGCAGCTTTAGGACAGGGATCGGAAACACCATATATTTT. It yields the protein CASSFRTGIGNTIYF.

This clone was counted a single time. J is TRBJ2-3 and V is TRBV28; the match to TRBD1 covers 7 bases. V shed 6 bases, J shed 6 bases, and the junction held 12 bases outside the gene matches. Germline assignment: CDR1 MDHEN and CDR2 SYDVKM. This CDR3 region has 15 residues. CDR3 residues: CASSLNRGNTDTQYF. Written as DNA, the CDR3 is TGTGCCAGCAGCCTAAACAGGGGAAATACGGATACGCAGTATTTT.

This clone was counted once. CDR3 in DNA: TGCGCCAGCAGCCAAGCGGCAGGGATGAACACTGAAGCTTTCTTT. It translates to CASSQAAGMNTEAFF. The V and J genes are TRBV4-1 and TRBJ1-1; possibly TRBD1 for D (5 bases). V was cut by 1 base and J by 0 bases, with 9 bases left in between. The germline CDR1 and CDR2 sequences are MGHRA and YSYEKL. CDR3 length equals 15 residues.

The gene calls are TRBV3-1 (or the pseudogene TRBV3-2) and TRBJ2-5; TRBD2 aligns across 11 bases. V lost 4 bases, J lost 2 bases, and 9 bases stayed unmatched. The CDR3 contains 17 residues. CDR1 is LGHDT, CDR2 YNNKEL, per germline (reference sequence). The CDR3 protein is CASSLISLAGEQETQYF. CDR3 nucleotide sequence: TGTGCCAGCAGCCTAATTTCACTAGCGGGAGAGCAAGAGACCCAGTACTTC.

V and J are TRBV19 and TRBJ2-3; possible D gene TRBD2, 6 bases. Trimming pared 5 bases from V and 6 bases from J, leaving 15 bases between. Germline assignment: CDR1 LNHDA and CDR2 SQIVND (reference sequence). This CDR3 has 14 amino acids. The CDR3 reads CASSPGGHEDTQYF. DNA for the CDR3: TGTGCCAGTAGTCCCGGGGGTCATGAGGATACGCAGTATTTT.

CDR3: CAWSPYDSTYEQYF. The CDR3 DNA sequence: TGTGCCTGGAGTCCTTACGACAGCACCTACGAGCAGTACTTC. The rearrangement uses TRBV30 and TRBJ2-7; a possible D gene is TRBD1 (5 bases). There are 14 residues in the CDR3. V was shortened by 2 bases and J by 2 bases, with 13 bases between the two germline ends. Germline V CDR1 and CDR2: GTSNPN, SVGIG (reference sequence).

V gene TRBV6-4 combines with J gene TRBJ1-2; D is unresolved. Trimming cost V 0 bases and J 4 bases, with 6 bases left between them. The CDR3 extends over 13 amino acids. Germline V gene lookup returns CDR1 MRHNA and CDR2 SNTAGT. The CDR3: CASSDSASYGYTF. The CDR3 nucleotides read TGTGCCAGCAGTGACTCGGCCTCCTATGGCTACACCTTC.

This chain uses TRBV11-1 with TRBJ2-5; D unresolved. The germline V gene has CDR1 SGHAT and CDR2 FQDESV (reference sequence). There are 15 residues in the CDR3. Trimming removed 5 bases from V and 1 base from J, with 14 bases in between. The CDR3: CASSPHIGGQETQYF. The CDR3 DNA sequence: TGTGCCAGCAGCCCCCATATAGGTGGCCAAGAGACCCAGTACTTC.

This clone is termed medium-sized (0.01 to 0.1%). V and J are TRBV27 and TRBJ2-3; the D gene is possibly TRBD1 (5 bases). Germline V CDR1 and CDR2: MNHEY, SMNVEV (reference sequence). The CDR3 sequence is 15 residues long. V shed 7 bases and J shed 2 bases, with 16 bases lying between them. The CDR3 DNA follows: TGTGCCAGCACCTTAGACAGAACTTCCACAGATACGCAGTATTTT. Its protein is CASTLDRTSTDTQYF.

V is TRBV11-2 and J is TRBJ2-2; 7 positions match TRBD2. The CDR3 has 16 residues. CDR1 and CDR2 (germline): SGHAT, FQNNGV. The trim removed 1 base at V and 5 bases at J, leaving 7 bases unmatched. CDR3 bases: TGTGCCAGCAGCTTAGGGGAGGGTAGTGTGACCGGGGAGCTGTTTTTT. This encodes CASSLGEGSVTGELFF.

This rearrangement joins TRBV25-1 to TRBJ1-2; D not resolved. Germline V gives CDR1 MGHDK, CDR2 SYGVNS. The CDR3 extends over 14 amino acids. Trimming stripped 3 bases from V and 2 bases from J, with 10 bases between. For the CDR3, the DNA is TGTGCCAGCAGTGATGCAGGACGGAACTATGGCTACACCTTC. Residues: CASSDAGRNYGYTF.

This CDR3 is CASSPGTGSAYGYTF. The CDR3 nucleotides read TGTGCCAGCAGCCCGGGGACAGGGAGCGCCTATGGCTACACCTTC. The chain combines TRBV27 with TRBJ1-2; 9 bases fit TRBD1. The CDR3 is made up of 15 amino acids. Germline V gives CDR1 MNHEY, CDR2 SMNVEV (reference sequence). The V gene end was trimmed by 6 bases and the J gene end by 4 bases; junction bases not matched to a gene: 9.

Worth noting for this clone: Its ends do not fully match the called genes, so a read error is possible. The chain recombines TRBV12-5 with TRBJ2-5; 10 nucleotides align to TRBD2. The CDR3 spans 17 residues. Germline CDR1 LGHNT, CDR2 FRNRAP. CDR3 in DNA: TGTGCTTGTGGTTTTGTTGCTGGGGTAGCGGGAGGAGAGACCCAGTACTTC. This sequence encodes CACGFVAGVAGGETQYF.

This clone was counted once. The chain employs TRBV27 and TRBJ2-2; 8 bases agree with TRBD2. Trimming removed 2 bases from V and 3 bases from J; junction bases left unmatched: 11. Per the germline V gene, CDR1 is MNHEY and CDR2 is SMNVEV (reference sequence). The CDR3 totals 18 residues. This chain's CDR3 is CASSLDSRLAGYTGELFF. The CDR3 region has the DNA TGTGCCAGCAGTTTAGATTCGCGCCTAGCGGGCTACACCGGGGAGCTGTTTTTT.